This is a list of T cell receptor beta chains from one sample in a study of shared clonotypes between healthy human individuals. The table came from immunoSEQ multiplex PCR; TCRdb's copy has only in-frame clones and leaves some out. The sample contains some 2.1 million clones, just under 95% of which appear only once. Sequenced input: naive CD8+ T cells from PBMCs. These receptors all come from a man between 18 and 29 years old in good health. Some clones in this sample may be carry-over from other donors' samples. The CDR3 runs from the conserved cysteine through the conserved F or W. A D gene is named only where the DNA matches it firmly. Clone size is given for some rows only: seen once, a few or many times, or a class if the clone is expanded.

NA	NA	TRBV7-9	TRBJ2-5	TGTGCCAGCAGCAATACACGGGACGTCGCTACCCAGTACTTC	CASSNTRDVATQYF
NA	few	TRBV6-5	TRBJ1-1	TGTGCCACCAGGACAGCCAATGCTGAAGCTTTCTTT	CATRTANAEAFF
TRBD1	NA	TRBV15	TRBJ1-4	TGTGCCACCAGCAGTGGACAGGGCATAGATGAAAAACTGTTTTTT	CATSSGQGIDEKLFF
NA	NA	TRBV27	TRBJ1-2	TGTGCCAGCAGTTTTCTTCCCCGTCGGGGCTACTATGGCTACACCTTC	CASSFLPRRGYYGYTF
NA	NA	TRBV27	TRBJ1-5	TGTGCCAGCAGTCCCGACGGGGGGTATAGCAATCAGCCCCAGCATTTT	CASSPDGGYSNQPQHF
NA	NA	TRBV7-9	TRBJ1-4	TGTGCCAGCAGCCCCGAAAGCCCGTCAACTAATGAAAAACTGTTTTTT	CASSPESPSTNEKLFF
TRBD2	NA	TRBV4-1	TRBJ2-7	TGCGCCAGCAGCCCTATCGGAACTAGCGGGGTTCCCCTTTCCTACTTC	CASSPIGTSGVPLSYF
TRBD2	NA	TRBV11-1	TRBJ2-1	TGTGCCAGCAGCTTAGCCGGGAGGGCCGGCGATGAGCAGTTCTTC	CASSLAGRAGDEQFF
NA	once	TRBV7-9	TRBJ2-7	TGTGCCAGCAGGAGTTTCTCCTACGAGCAGTACTTC	CASRSFSYEQYF
NA	NA	TRBV13	TRBJ2-7	TGTGCCAGCAGCACTAGGGGGTCGAACGTTTACGAGCAGTACTTC	CASSTRGSNVYEQYF
NA	NA	TRBV2	TRBJ1-4	TGTGCCAGCTCGATCAGTAATGAAAAACTGTTTTTT	CASSISNEKLFF
NA	NA	TRBV30	TRBJ2-7	TGTGCCTGGAGTGGTTTAAATCCCGGACAGCCTCCCTACGAGCAGTACTTC	CAWSGLNPGQPPYEQYF
NA	NA	TRBV19	TRBJ2-1	TGTGCCAGTAGGCCCAGCTCCTACAATGAGCAGTTCTTC	CASRPSSYNEQFF
TRBD1	NA	TRBV28	TRBJ2-5	TGTGCCAGCAGTTTGACAGGGGGAAAAGAGACCCAGTACTTC	CASSLTGGKETQYF
NA	NA	TRBV28	TRBJ2-7	TGTGCCAGCAGTTTGTCGGGTTTTCAAGAGTACTTC	CASSLSGFQEYF
NA	NA	TRBV6-5	TRBJ2-1	TGTGCCATCAAACCGGATGATACGTCCTACAATGAGCAGTTCTTC	CAIKPDDTSYNEQFF
TRBD2	once	TRBV5-1	TRBJ2-3	TGCGCCAGCAGCCCCAGGCTAGCGGGAGGGGAAGATACGCAGTATTTT	CASSPRLAGGEDTQYF
NA	NA	TRBV18	TRBJ1-5	TGTGCCAGCTCACTACGACGTATTAGCAATCAGCCCCAGCATTTT	CASSLRRISNQPQHF
NA	NA	TRBV28	TRBJ2-7	TGTGCCAGCAGTCCCACCGGACCCATTCCAAGAGAGCAGTACTTC	CASSPTGPIPREQYF
TRBD1	NA	TRBV27	TRBJ1-2	TGTGCCAGCAGCCGGACAGGGACTCTTAACTATGGCTACACCTTC	CASSRTGTLNYGYTF
NA	NA	TRBV6-5	TRBJ2-7	TGTGCCAGCAGTTATCACCAGGCTAGCAGCTACGAGCAGTACTTC	CASSYHQASSYEQYF
NA	NA	TRBV5-5	TRBJ2-5	TGTGCCAGCAGCTTGGACCCCTACCCCCAGGAGACCCAGTACTTC	CASSLDPYPQETQYF
TRBD1	NA	TRBV28	TRBJ1-1	TGTGCCAGCAGCCCAGGGGGGGAGGACACTGAAGCTTTCTTT	CASSPGGEDTEAFF
NA	NA	TRBV27	TRBJ1-1	TGTGCCAGCAGCCCGAGGGGAGGTTACACTGAAGCTTTCTTT	CASSPRGGYTEAFF
NA	NA	TRBV7-9	TRBJ2-1	TGTGCCAGCAGCCTCGGGGGGCAGTTCTTC	CASSLGGQFF
NA	NA	TRBV5-4	TRBJ2-7	TGTGCCAGCAGCTTGGGACAGAACTCCTACGAGCAGTACTTC	CASSLGQNSYEQYF
TRBD1	NA	TRBV4-1	TRBJ1-2	TGCGCCAGCAGCCAAGAAGTGACAGGGAACGGTGGCTACACCTTC	CASSQEVTGNGGYTF
NA	NA	TRBV19	TRBJ2-7	TGTGCCACCGGAAAGGCGGACAGCCACCCCTACGAGCAGTACTTC	CATGKADSHPYEQYF